A selection of T cell receptor beta chains follows, all from one sample in a study of a mutant IDH1 vaccine in newly diagnosed glioma. The table came from immunoSEQ multiplex PCR; TCRdb's copy has only in-frame clones and leaves some out. The sample lists 45,000 to 60,000 clones, around 80% seen once, with around 4.9% in the top ten. The antigens for these receptors are not known. Here the sequenced sample was PBMCs, taken from a glioma patient whose treatment included an IDH1 peptide vaccine. These TCRs come from a man aged 45 to 65 with glioma. CDR3s include the opening cysteine and the closing phenylalanine or tryptophan. A D gene is named only where the DNA matches it firmly. Only part of the rows carry a size: once, few, many, or a class if the clone is expanded.

D gene	V gene	clone size	J gene	CDR3 protein	CDR3 DNA
.	TRBV4-3	.	TRBJ2-4	CASSHSSKNIQYF	TGCGCCAGCAGCCATTCTAGCAAAAACATTCAGTACTTC
.	TRBV18	.	TRBJ2-7	CASSPRHEQYF	TGTGCCAGCTCACCCCGCCACGAGCAGTACTTC
.	TRBV19	few	TRBJ1-1	CASSIVMNTEAFF	TGTGCCAGTAGTATCGTCATGAACACTGAAGCTTTCTTT
TRBD1	TRBV6-5	.	TRBJ1-1	CASSYLRGAEAFF	TGTGCCAGCAGTTACCTCAGGGGGGCTGAAGCTTTCTTT
TRBD2	TRBV7-2	.	TRBJ2-7	CASSGGGASYEQYF	TGTGCCAGCAGCGGCGGGGGGGCGTCCTACGAGCAGTACTTC
TRBD1	TRBV10-3	.	TRBJ1-3	CASRTGGGGNTIYF	TGTGCCAGCAGAACAGGGGGTGGAGGAAACACCATATATTTT
.	TRBV19	.	TRBJ1-6	CASSLMTASSPLHF	TGTGCCAGTAGTTTGATGACAGCTAGTTCACCCCTCCACTTT
TRBD1	TRBV5-1	.	TRBJ1-1	CASSSGQGRNTEAFF	TGCGCCAGCAGTTCAGGACAGGGGAGGAACACTGAAGCTTTCTTT
TRBD1	TRBV18	.	TRBJ1-2	CASSTGTGGDGYGYTF	TGTGCCAGCTCGACCGGGACAGGGGGCGATGGCTATGGCTACACCTTC
.	TRBV9	.	TRBJ1-3	CASSAGNDGNTIYF	TGTGCCAGCAGCGCGGGGAACGATGGAAACACCATATATTTT
TRBD2	TRBV30	.	TRBJ2-3	CAWSVLSGSTDTQYF	TGTGCCTGGAGTGTACTGAGCGGGAGTACAGATACGCAGTATTTT
TRBD1	TRBV19	few	TRBJ1-5	CASSIGDRGNQPQHF	TGTGCCAGTAGTATAGGAGACAGGGGAAATCAGCCCCAGCATTTT
TRBD2	TRBV9	.	TRBJ2-7	CASSVGSGGPAYEQYF	TGTGCCAGCAGCGTAGGGAGCGGGGGGCCCGCCTACGAGCAGTACTTC
.	TRBV9	.	TRBJ1-1	CASSVLPQSTEAFF	TGTGCCAGCAGCGTTTTACCTCAAAGCACTGAAGCTTTCTTT
.	TRBV19	.	TRBJ2-1	CASSIRGGINHPNEQFF	TGTGCCAGTAGTATCCGGGGAGGTATTAACCATCCCAATGAGCAGTTCTTC
TRBD1	TRBV30	.	TRBJ1-1	CAWRYRGSGNTEAFF	TGTGCCTGGAGGTACAGGGGGAGTGGGAACACTGAAGCTTTCTTT
.	TRBV19	.	TRBJ1-5	CASSLSRGGNQPQHF	TGTGCCAGTAGTCTCTCCAGGGGTGGCAATCAGCCCCAGCATTTT
.	TRBV10-3	.	TRBJ1-1	CAITATGRGVAFF	TGTGCCATCACCGCCACAGGTAGGGGAGTAGCTTTCTTT
TRBD2	TRBV19	few	TRBJ2-3	CASTRSSGGPTDTQYF	TGTGCCAGCACCCGGAGTTCGGGGGGACCGACAGATACGCAGTATTTT
.	TRBV4-1	.	TRBJ1-5	CASSPEVAASNQPQHF	TGCGCCAGCAGCCCAGAGGTTGCGGCGAGCAATCAGCCCCAGCATTTT
.	TRBV28	.	TRBJ1-1	CASSSPDRNEAFF	TGTGCCAGCAGCTCACCCGACCGGAATGAAGCTTTCTTT
TRBD2	TRBV6-5	.	TRBJ2-1	CASSYSTSGHNEQFF	TGTGCCAGCAGTTACTCGACTAGCGGTCACAATGAGCAGTTCTTC
TRBD1	TRBV29-1	.	TRBJ1-3	CSVEGQSSGNTIYF	TGCAGCGTTGAGGGACAGTCCTCTGGAAACACCATATATTTT
.	TRBV29-1	.	TRBJ1-2	CSVLVSGSYGYTF	TGCAGCGTTTTGGTCAGTGGGAGCTATGGCTACACCTTC
.	TRBV6-1	.	TRBJ1-4	CASSFRDTVGEKLFF	TGTGCCAGCAGTTTCCGAGACACCGTGGGGGAAAAACTGTTTTTT
.	TRBV5-1	.	TRBJ1-1	CASSYRVQENTEAFF	TGCGCCAGCAGCTACCGTGTCCAGGAGAACACTGAAGCTTTCTTT
.	TRBV2	.	TRBJ1-2	CASRLTGNYGYTF	TGTGCCAGCAGATTGACGGGCAACTATGGCTACACCTTC
.	TRBV2	once	TRBJ1-5	CASSLGQPQHF	TGTGCCAGCAGTTTGGGTCAGCCCCAGCATTTT
.	TRBV30	few	TRBJ1-1	CAWSVHANTEAFF	TGTGCCTGGAGTGTACACGCGAACACTGAAGCTTTCTTT